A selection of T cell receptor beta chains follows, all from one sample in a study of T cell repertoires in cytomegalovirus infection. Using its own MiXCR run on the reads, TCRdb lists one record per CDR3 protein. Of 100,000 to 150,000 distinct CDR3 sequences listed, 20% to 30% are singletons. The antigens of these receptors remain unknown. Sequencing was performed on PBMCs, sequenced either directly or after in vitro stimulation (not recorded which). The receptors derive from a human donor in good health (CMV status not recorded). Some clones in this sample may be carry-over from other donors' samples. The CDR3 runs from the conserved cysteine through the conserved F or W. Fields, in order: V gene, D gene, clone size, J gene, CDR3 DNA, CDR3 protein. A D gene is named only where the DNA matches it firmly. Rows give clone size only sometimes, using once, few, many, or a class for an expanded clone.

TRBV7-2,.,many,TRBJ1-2,TGTGCCAGCAGCTTAGACCGCGGGGCTGGCTATGGCTACACCTTC,CASSLDRGAGYGYTF
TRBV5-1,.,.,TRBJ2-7,TGCGCCAGCAGCTCAAAAAGCTCCTACGAGCAGTACTTC,CASSSKSSYEQYF
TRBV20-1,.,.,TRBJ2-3,TGCAGTGCTAGGGGCTCTACAGATACGCAGTATTTT,CSARGSTDTQYF
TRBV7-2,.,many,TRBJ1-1,TGTGCCAGCAGCTTAGCGGAGAGCCCGGTCACTGAAGCTTTCTTT,CASSLAESPVTEAFF
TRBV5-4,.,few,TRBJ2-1,TGTGCCAGCAGCTTTATTGCAGGGGACCACAATGAGCAGTTCTTC,CASSFIAGDHNEQFF
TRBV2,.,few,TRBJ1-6,TGTGCCAGCAGTGATAACAGGGAATCACCCCTCCACTTT,CASSDNRESPLHF
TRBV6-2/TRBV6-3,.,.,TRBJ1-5,TGTGCCAGCAGTTACGGGGGGGGCTCGAATCAGCCCCAGCATTTT,CASSYGGGSNQPQHF
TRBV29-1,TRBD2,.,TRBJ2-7,TGCAGTGCCGGGGGGGGAGGCTACGAGCAGTACTTC,CSAGGGGYEQYF
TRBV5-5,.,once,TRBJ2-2,TGTGCCAGCAGCTTGGTCGGGAGAGGCACCGGGGAGCTGTTTTTT,CASSLVGRGTGELFF
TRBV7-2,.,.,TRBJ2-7,TGTGCCAGCAGGACAGGGACTAGTCTCTTCGAGCAGTACTTC,CASRTGTSLFEQYF
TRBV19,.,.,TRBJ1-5,TGTGCCAGTAGTATACTGTCGGCGAATCAGCCCCAGCATTTT,CASSILSANQPQHF
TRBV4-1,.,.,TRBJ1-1,TGCGCCAGCAGCCAAGGTCCGGCGAACACTGAAGCTTTCTTT,CASSQGPANTEAFF
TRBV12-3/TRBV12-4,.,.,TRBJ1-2,TGTGCCAGCAGTTGGACAGACTATGGCTACACCTTC,CASSWTDYGYTF
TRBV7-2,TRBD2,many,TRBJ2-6,TGTGCCAGCCCCGGGACTAGCGGCTCTGGGGCCAACGTCCTGACTTTC,CASPGTSGSGANVLTF
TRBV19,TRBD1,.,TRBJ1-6,TGTGCCAGTAGTGACGGGACAGGGAAAAATTCACCCCTCCACTTT,CASSDGTGKNSPLHF
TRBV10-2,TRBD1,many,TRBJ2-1,TGCGCCAGCAGTGAGGACAGGGGGGGCACTGAGCAGTTCTTC,CASSEDRGGTEQFF
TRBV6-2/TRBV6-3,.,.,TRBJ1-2,TGTGCCAGCACCCTACAGGTCTTCCAGGGCTACACCTTC,CASTLQVFQGYTF
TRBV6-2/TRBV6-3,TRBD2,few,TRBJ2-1,TGTGCCAGCAGGGACCTCGGGACTACCAACAATGAGCAGTTCTTC,CASRDLGTTNNEQFF
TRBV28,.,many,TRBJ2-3,TGTGCCAGCAGTTTCGGAGCGGCTGGGGCAGATACGCAGTATTTT,CASSFGAAGADTQYF
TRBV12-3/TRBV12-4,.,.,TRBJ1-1,TGTGCCAGCAGTTTGATACAGGGGAACACTGAAGCTTTCTTT,CASSLIQGNTEAFF
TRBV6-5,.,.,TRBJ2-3,TGTGCCAGCAGTTCCGAAGGATACACAGATACGCAGTATTTT,CASSSEGYTDTQYF
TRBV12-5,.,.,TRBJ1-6,TGTGCTAGTGGTCGATATGGGGTGGATAATTCACCCCTCCACTTT,CASGRYGVDNSPLHF
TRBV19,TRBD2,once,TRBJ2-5,TGTGCCAGTAGTATTTTGGCTAGCGGGACTGGGGAGACCCAGTACTTC,CASSILASGTGETQYF
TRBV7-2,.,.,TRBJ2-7,TGTGCCAGCAGCTCCAAGGCTACAGGGAATCGGTACGAGCAGTACTTC,CASSSKATGNRYEQYF
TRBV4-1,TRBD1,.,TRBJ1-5,TGCGCCAGCAGCCAAGGAGACAGGGCTGTGAATCAGCCCCAGCATTTT,CASSQGDRAVNQPQHF
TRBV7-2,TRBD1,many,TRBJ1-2,TGTGCCAGCAGCCGGGACAGGGAGCTCTATGGCTACACCTTC,CASSRDRELYGYTF
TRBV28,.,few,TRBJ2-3,TGTGCCAGCAGTTTTGACTCCTGGGGAACAGATACGCAGTATTTT,CASSFDSWGTDTQYF
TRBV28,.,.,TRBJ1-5,TGTGCCAGCAGTTCGACGGACCACAATCAGCCCCAGCATTTT,CASSSTDHNQPQHF
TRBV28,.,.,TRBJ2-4,TGTGCCAGCAGGTTAGGAGGGGGTGACATTCAGTACTTC,CASRLGGGDIQYF
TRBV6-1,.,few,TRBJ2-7,TGTGCCAGGCATGGGCGATGGGGGGCGAACTCCTACGAGCAGTACTTC,CARHGRWGANSYEQYF
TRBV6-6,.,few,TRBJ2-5,TGTGCCAGCAGGTCCGGGGGAGGCCCGGAGGAGACCCAGTACTTC,CASRSGGGPEETQYF
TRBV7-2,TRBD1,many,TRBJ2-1,TGTGCCAGCAGCCCCCCCGGGACAGAGTCGCAGTTCTTC,CASSPPGTESQFF
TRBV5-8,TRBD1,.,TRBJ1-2,TGTGCCAGCAGCTTGGTGGGACAGGGACCCTATGGCTACACCTTC,CASSLVGQGPYGYTF
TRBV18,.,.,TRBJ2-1,TGTGCCAGCTCACCAATAGAGGGTTTCGAGTTCTTC,CASSPIEGFEFF
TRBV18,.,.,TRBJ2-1,TGTGCCAGCTCACGCGGGACAGTGGATGAGCAGTTCTTC,CASSRGTVDEQFF
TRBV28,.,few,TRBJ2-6,TGTGCCAGCAGTTTCCCTTACAGGTCTGGGGCCAACGTCCTGACTTTC,CASSFPYRSGANVLTF
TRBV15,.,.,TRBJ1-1,TGTGCCACCAGCAGAGGTAGGGGGGGAGACACTGAAGCTTTCTTT,CATSRGRGGDTEAFF